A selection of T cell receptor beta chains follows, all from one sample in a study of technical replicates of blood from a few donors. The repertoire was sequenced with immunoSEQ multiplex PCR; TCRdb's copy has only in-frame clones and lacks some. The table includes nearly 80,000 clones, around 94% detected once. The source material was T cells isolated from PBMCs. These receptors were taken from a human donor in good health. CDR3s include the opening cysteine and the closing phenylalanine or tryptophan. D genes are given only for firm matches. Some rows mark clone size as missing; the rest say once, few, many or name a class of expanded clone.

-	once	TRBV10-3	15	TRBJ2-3	CAISESGGVRDTQYF	TGTGCCATCAGTGAGTCTGGCGGGGTAAGAGATACGCAGTATTTT
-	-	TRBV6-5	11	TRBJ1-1	CASSSTFEAFF	TGTGCCAGCAGTTCGACATTTGAAGCTTTCTTT
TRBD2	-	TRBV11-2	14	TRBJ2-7	CASSVSGRAYEQYF	TGTGCCAGCAGCGTTAGCGGGAGGGCCTACGAGCAGTACTTC
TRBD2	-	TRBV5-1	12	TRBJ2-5	CASTTSWETQYF	TGCGCCAGCACGACTAGCTGGGAGACCCAGTACTTC
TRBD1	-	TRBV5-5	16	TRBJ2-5	CASSFMFGQGQETQYF	TGTGCCAGCAGCTTTATGTTCGGACAGGGCCAAGAGACCCAGTACTTC
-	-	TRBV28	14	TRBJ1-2	CASSLVGGHRGYTF	TGTGCCAGCAGTTTAGTAGGTGGACATAGGGGCTACACCTTC
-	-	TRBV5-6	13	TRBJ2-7	CASSLQGKDEQYF	TGTGCCAGCAGCTTGCAGGGGAAGGACGAGCAGTACTTC
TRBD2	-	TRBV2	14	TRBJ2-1	CASRGTSGSYEQFF	TGTGCCAGCAGGGGGACTAGCGGGAGCTATGAGCAGTTCTTC
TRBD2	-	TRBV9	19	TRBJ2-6	CASSLGPSGAHSGANVLTF	TGTGCCAGCAGCCTTGGCCCTAGCGGAGCCCACTCAGGGGCCAACGTCCTGACTTTC
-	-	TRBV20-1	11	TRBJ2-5	CSAARQETQYF	TGCAGTGCTGCGCGACAAGAGACCCAGTACTTC
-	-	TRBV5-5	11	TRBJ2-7	CASSSDYEQYF	TGTGCCAGCAGCTCAGATTACGAGCAGTACTTC
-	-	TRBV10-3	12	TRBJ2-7	CAIKGLSYEQYF	TGTGCCATCAAAGGACTCTCCTACGAGCAGTACTTC
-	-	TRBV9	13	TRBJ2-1	CASSVGGGNEQFF	TGTGCCAGCAGCGTGGGAGGGGGCAATGAGCAGTTCTTC
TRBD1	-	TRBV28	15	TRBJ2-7	CASTSRDRGGYEQYF	TGTGCCAGCACCTCACGGGACAGGGGAGGATACGAGCAGTACTTC
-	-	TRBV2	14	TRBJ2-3	CASSEYLSTDTQYF	TGTGCCAGCAGTGAATACCTAAGCACAGATACGCAGTATTTT
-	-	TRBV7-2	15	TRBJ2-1	CASSRTETSFNEQFF	TGTGCCAGCAGCAGGACGGAAACTAGTTTCAATGAGCAGTTCTTC
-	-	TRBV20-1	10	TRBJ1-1	CSVRTFEGFF	TGCAGTGTCAGGACCTTCGAGGGTTTCTTT
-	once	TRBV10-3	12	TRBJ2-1	CAISDVRNEQFF	TGTGCCATCAGCGATGTTAGAAATGAGCAGTTCTTC
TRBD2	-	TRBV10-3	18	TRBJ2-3	CAISARLAGERGTDTQYF	TGTGCCATCAGTGCAAGACTAGCGGGGGAAAGGGGCACAGATACGCAGTATTTT
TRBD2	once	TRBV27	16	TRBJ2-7	CASSPILAGGPNEQYF	TGTGCCAGCAGTCCCATCCTGGCGGGAGGGCCCAACGAGCAGTACTTC
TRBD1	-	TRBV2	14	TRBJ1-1	CASSPQQGATEAFF	TGTGCCAGCAGTCCTCAACAGGGGGCAACTGAAGCTTTCTTT
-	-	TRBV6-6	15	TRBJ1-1	CASSHPGTTNTEAFF	TGTGCCAGCAGCCACCCCGGGACAACCAACACTGAAGCTTTCTTT
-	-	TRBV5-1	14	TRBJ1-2	CASSYDRSNYGYTF	TGCGCCAGCAGCTATGACAGGTCTAACTATGGCTACACCTTC
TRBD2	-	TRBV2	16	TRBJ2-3	CASSGRTSGITDTQYF	TGTGCCAGCAGTGGTCGGACTAGCGGCATCACAGATACGCAGTATTTT
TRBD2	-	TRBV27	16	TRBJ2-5	CASTPGTSGRVETQYF	TGTGCCAGCACCCCTGGGACTAGCGGCCGGGTAGAGACCCAGTACTTC
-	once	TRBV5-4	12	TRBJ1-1	CASSYGDTQAFF	TGTGCCAGCAGCTACGGGGACACCCAAGCTTTCTTT
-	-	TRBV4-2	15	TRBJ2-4	CASSQDWGPGNIQYF	TGTGCCAGCAGCCAAGATTGGGGCCCGGGAAACATTCAGTACTTC
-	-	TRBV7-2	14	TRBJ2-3	CASSLAGLTDTQYF	TGTGCCAGCAGCTTGGCGGGACTTACAGATACGCAGTATTTT
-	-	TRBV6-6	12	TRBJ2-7	CASTQGMYEQYF	TGTGCCAGCACTCAGGGGATGTACGAGCAGTACTTC
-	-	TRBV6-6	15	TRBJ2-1	CASSYSNIGDNEQFF	TGTGCCAGCAGTTACTCGAATATAGGGGACAATGAGCAGTTCTTC
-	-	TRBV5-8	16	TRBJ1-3	CASSLRQWSSGNTIYF	TGTGCCAGCAGCTTGAGACAGTGGAGCTCTGGAAACACCATATATTTT
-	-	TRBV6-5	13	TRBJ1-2	CASSYQINYGYTF	TGTGCCAGCAGTTACCAGATTAACTATGGCTACACCTTC
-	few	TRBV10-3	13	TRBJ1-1	CAISELQGTEAFF	TGTGCCATCAGTGAGTTACAGGGAACTGAAGCTTTCTTT
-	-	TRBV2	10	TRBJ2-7	CASSTGEQYF	TGTGCCAGCAGTACAGGGGAGCAGTACTTC
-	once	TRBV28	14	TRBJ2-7	CASSYGPKSYEQYF	TGTGCCAGCAGTTACGGTCCAAAATCCTACGAGCAGTACTTC
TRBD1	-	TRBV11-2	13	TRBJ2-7	CASSLRQGYEQYF	TGTGCCAGCAGCTTAAGACAGGGTTACGAGCAGTACTTC
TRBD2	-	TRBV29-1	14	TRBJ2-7	CSVFLAGPSYEQYF	TGCAGCGTTTTCCTAGCGGGACCATCCTACGAGCAGTACTTC
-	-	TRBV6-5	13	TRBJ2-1	CASTLGGYNEQFF	TGTGCCAGCACCCTAGGGGGCTACAATGAGCAGTTCTTC
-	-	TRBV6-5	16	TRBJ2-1	CASSYDWGLSYNEQFF	TGTGCCAGCAGTTACGACTGGGGCCTCTCCTACAATGAGCAGTTCTTC
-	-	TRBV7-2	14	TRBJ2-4	CASGTTLAENIQYF	TGTGCCAGCGGTACGACACTAGCCGAAAACATTCAGTACTTC
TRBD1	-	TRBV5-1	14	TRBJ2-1	CASSLGTGDNEQFF	TGCGCCAGCAGCTTGGGAACAGGGGACAATGAGCAGTTCTTC
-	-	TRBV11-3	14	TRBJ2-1	CASSLATPRNEQFF	TGTGCCAGCAGCTTAGCGACTCCCCGAAATGAGCAGTTCTTC
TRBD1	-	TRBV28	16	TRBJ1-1	CASSLKDRAVNTEAFF	TGTGCCAGCAGTTTAAAGGACAGGGCGGTGAACACTGAAGCTTTCTTT
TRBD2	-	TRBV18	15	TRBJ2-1	CASSPGREQNNEQFF	TGTGCCAGCTCACCGGGGCGGGAGCAAAACAATGAGCAGTTCTTC
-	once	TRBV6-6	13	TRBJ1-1	CASSLRAIAEAFF	TGTGCCAGCAGCCTCAGGGCCATAGCTGAAGCTTTCTTT
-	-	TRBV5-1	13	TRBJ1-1	CASSPRGNTEAFF	TGCGCCAGCAGCCCTAGGGGGAACACTGAAGCTTTCTTT
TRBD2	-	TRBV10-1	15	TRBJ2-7	CASSESLAGNYEQYF	TGCGCCAGCAGTGAGTCCCTAGCGGGGAACTACGAGCAGTACTTC
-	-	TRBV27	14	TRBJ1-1	CASSLGTLNTEAFF	TGTGCCAGCAGTTTAGGGACACTTAACACTGAAGCTTTCTTT
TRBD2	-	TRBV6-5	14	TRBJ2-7	CASSAPLASYEQYF	TGTGCCAGCAGTGCCCCACTAGCGAGCTACGAGCAGTACTTC